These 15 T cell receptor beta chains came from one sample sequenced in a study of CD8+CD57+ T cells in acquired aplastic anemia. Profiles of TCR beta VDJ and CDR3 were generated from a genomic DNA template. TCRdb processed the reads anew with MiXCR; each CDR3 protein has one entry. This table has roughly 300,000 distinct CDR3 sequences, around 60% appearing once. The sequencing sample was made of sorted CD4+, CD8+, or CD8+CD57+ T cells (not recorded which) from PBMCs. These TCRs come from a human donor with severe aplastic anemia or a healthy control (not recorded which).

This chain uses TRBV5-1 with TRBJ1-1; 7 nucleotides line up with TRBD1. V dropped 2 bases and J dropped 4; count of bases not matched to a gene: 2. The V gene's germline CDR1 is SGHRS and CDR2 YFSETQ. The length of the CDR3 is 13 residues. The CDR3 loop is CASSFPGGTEAFF. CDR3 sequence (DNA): TGCGCCAGCAGCTTCCCAGGGGGCACTGAAGCTTTCTTT.

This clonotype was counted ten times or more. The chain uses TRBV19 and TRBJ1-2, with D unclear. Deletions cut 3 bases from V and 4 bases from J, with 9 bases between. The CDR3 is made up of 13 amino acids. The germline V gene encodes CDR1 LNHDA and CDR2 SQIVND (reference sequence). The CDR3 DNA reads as TGTGCCAGTAGTATGTATGGCCCCTATGGCTACACCTTC. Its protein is CASSMYGPYGYTF.

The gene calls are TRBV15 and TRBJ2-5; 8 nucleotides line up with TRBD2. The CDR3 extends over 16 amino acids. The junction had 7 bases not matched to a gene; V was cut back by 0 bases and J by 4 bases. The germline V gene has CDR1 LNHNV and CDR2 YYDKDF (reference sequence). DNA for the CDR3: TGTGCCACCAGCAGAGATTATAGCGGGAACGGAGAGACCCAGTACTTC. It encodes CATSRDYSGNGETQYF.

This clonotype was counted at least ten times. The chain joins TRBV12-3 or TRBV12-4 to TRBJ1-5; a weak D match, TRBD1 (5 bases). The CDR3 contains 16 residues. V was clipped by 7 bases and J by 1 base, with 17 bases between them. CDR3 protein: CASIYGAEISNQPQHF. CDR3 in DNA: TGTGCCAGCATCTATGGGGCGGAGATAAGCAATCAGCCCCAGCATTTT.

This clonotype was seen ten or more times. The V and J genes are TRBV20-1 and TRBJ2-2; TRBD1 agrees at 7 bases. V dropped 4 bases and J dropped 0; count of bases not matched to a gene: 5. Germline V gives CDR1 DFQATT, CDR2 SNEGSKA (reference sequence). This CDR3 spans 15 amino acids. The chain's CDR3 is CSATSGQPNTGELFF. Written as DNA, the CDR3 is TGCAGTGCTACCTCGGGACAGCCGAACACCGGGGAGCTGTTTTTT.

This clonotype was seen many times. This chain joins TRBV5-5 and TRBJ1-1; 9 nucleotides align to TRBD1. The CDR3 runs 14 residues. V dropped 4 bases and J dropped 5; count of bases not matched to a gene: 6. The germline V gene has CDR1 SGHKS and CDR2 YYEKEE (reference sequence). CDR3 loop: CASSPGTGITEAFF. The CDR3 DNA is TGTGCCAGCAGCCCCGGGACAGGGATTACTGAAGCTTTCTTT.

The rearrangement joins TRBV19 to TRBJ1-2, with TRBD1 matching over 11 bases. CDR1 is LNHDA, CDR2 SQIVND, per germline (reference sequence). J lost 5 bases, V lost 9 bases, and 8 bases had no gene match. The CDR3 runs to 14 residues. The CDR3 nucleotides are TGTGCCAGCGGACAGGGGGCGCCGGGTTATGGCTACACCTTC. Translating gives CASGQGAPGYGYTF. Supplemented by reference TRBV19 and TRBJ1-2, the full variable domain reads DGGITQSPKYLFRKEGQNVTLSCEQNLNHDAMYWYRQDPGQGLRLIYYSQIVNDFQKGDIAEGYSVSREKKESFPLTVTSAQKNPTAFYLCASGQGAPGYGYTFGSGTRLTVV.

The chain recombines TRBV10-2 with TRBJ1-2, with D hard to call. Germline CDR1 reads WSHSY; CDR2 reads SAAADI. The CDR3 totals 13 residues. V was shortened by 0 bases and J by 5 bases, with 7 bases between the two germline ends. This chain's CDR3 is CASSESVDYGYTF. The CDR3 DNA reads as TGCGCCAGCAGTGAGTCGGTGGATTATGGCTACACCTTC.

This chain's CDR3 is CASEGLGDRGQWTDTQYF. DNA for the CDR3: TGTGCCAGCGAGGGCCTTGGGGACAGGGGGCAGTGGACAGATACGCAGTATTTT. This chain connects TRBV7-4 to TRBJ2-3; 12 bases line up with TRBD1. The V gene's germline CDR1 is SGHVT and CDR2 SQSDAQ. The CDR3 sequence is 18 residues long. V lost 8 bases, J lost 3 bases, and 15 bases stayed unmatched.

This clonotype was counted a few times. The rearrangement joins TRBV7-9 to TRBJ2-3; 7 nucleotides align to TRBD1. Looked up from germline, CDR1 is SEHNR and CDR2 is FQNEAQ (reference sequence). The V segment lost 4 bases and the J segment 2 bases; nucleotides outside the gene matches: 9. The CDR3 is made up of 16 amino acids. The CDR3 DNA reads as TGTGCCAGCAGCTGGCCGACCGGGACAGTCACAGATACGCAGTATTTT. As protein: CASSWPTGTVTDTQYF. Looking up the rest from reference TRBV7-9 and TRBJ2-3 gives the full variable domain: DTGVSQNPRHKITKRGQNVTFRCDPISEHNRLYWYRQTLGQGPEFLTYFQNEAQLEKSRLLSDRFSAERPKGSFSTLEIQRTEQGDSAMYLCASSWPTGTVTDTQYFGPGTRLTVL.

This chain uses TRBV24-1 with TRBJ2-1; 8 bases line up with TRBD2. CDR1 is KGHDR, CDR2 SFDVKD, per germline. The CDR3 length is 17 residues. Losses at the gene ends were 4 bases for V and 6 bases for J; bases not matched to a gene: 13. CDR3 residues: CATSDRPGLGTFNEQFF. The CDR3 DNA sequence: TGTGCCACCAGTGACAGGCCGGGACTAGGTACTTTCAATGAGCAGTTCTTC.

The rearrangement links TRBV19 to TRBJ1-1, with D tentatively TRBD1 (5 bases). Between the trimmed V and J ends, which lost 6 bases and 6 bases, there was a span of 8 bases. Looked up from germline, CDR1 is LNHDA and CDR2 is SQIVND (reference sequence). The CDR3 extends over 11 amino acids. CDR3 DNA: TGTGCCAGTAGGGGGGGGGCTGAAGCTTTCTTT. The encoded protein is CASRGGAEAFF.

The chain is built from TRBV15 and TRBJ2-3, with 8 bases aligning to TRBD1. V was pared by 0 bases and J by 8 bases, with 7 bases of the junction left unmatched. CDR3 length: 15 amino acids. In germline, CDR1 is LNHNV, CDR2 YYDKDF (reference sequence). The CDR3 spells CATSRDRTGPGTQYF. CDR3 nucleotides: TGTGCCACCAGCAGAGATCGGACAGGGCCAGGTACGCAGTATTTT.

CDR3 DNA: TGTGCCAGCAGCCCCGCCCTACTCGAGCAGTACTTC. It specifies CASSPALLEQYF. V and J are TRBV7-9 and TRBJ2-7; D call uncertain. The CDR3 covers 12 residues. Germline V CDR1 and CDR2: SEHNR, FQNEAQ (reference sequence). V was pared by 5 bases and J by 6 bases, with 11 bases between. Full variable domain (outside the CDR3, taken from reference TRBV7-9 and TRBJ2-7): DTGVSQNPRHKITKRGQNVTFRCDPISEHNRLYWYRQTLGQGPEFLTYFQNEAQLEKSRLLSDRFSAERPKGSFSTLEIQRTEQGDSAMYLCASSPALLEQYFGPGTRLTVT.

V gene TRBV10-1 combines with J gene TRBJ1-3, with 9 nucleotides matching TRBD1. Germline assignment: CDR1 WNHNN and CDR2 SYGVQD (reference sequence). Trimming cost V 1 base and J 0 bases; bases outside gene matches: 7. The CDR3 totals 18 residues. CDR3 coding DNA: TGCGCCAGCAGTGAGTTGGGAACAGGGGGCGACTCTGGAAACACCATATATTTT. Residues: CASSELGTGGDSGNTIYF.